This entry is about one T cell receptor (beta chain). Its antigen is not known. Germline V gives CDR1 MNHEY, CDR2 SVGEGT. CDR3 length equals 15 residues. V gave up 4 bases and J gave up 9 bases; unmatched junction bases: 7. The sample is drawn from a study of blood T cells in healthy people across ages. Study-level points and caveats: A strong correlation was found between TCR beta diversity and the percentage of naive T cells.

With each sample, at least 5 micrograms of total RNA were extracted. For the second PCR, which ran for roughly 7 to 11 cycles, a sample-barcoded 5' primer and a J-beta primer mix were used. Researchers report that each sample yielded at least 3 million CDR3-containing paired-end reads. Via MiXCR, TCRdb re-called the 5' RACE reads, giving one row per CDR3 protein. The table records 1.5 million to 1.8 million distinct CDR3 sequences, roughly two fifths of them present only once. The chain joins TRBV6-2 or TRBV6-3 to TRBJ2-1; 12 bases line up with TRBD2. Material: blood. This TCR was recovered from a woman between 18 and 29 years old in good health. The CDR3 nucleotides are TGTGCCAGCAGTTGGTCGACTAGCGGGAGACGTGAGCAGTTCTTC. Translation gives CASSWSTSGRREQFF.